These T cell receptor beta chains were read from a single sample in a study of T cell changes during pregnancy in multiple sclerosis. Sequencing used immunoSEQ multiplex PCR; TCRdb keeps in-frame clones, though not all of them. The sample includes roughly 38,000 clones, about 88% seen only once; the top ten take about 7%. The source material was CD8+ T cells from peripheral blood mononuclear cells, sampled in the third trimester of pregnancy. These receptors were taken from a female donor with multiple sclerosis, enrolled in a pregnancy study. Both conserved end residues are part of each CDR3. D genes are given only for firm matches. The size entry is marked missing in some rows and otherwise reads once, few, many or a size class.

D,size,J,V,DNA,CDR3
TRBD2,-,TRBJ2-3,TRBV6-1,TGTGCCAGCAGTGAAGCTGCGGGCGGGGGGGCAGATACGCAGTATTTT,CASSEAAGGGADTQYF
TRBD2,-,TRBJ2-3,TRBV28,TGTGCCAGCAGGGAGCCGGGACTAGCCTTGGCAGATACGCAGTATTTT,CASREPGLALADTQYF
TRBD2,-,TRBJ2-5,TRBV7-6,TGTGCCAGCAGCCGCCGAATAAGGGATAGCGGGGCGGCCCAGTACTTC,CASSRRIRDSGAAQYF
-,-,TRBJ2-7,TRBV13,TGTGCCAGCAGCGCGACCGGGACAATGAGCTACGAGCAGTACTTC,CASSATGTMSYEQYF
TRBD2,-,TRBJ2-4,TRBV11-2,TGTGCCAGCAGCTTAGAGCGGGGGAACATTCAGTACTTC,CASSLERGNIQYF
TRBD2,-,TRBJ2-7,TRBV13,TGTGCCAGCAGCTTCTACACTAGCGGAGGTACCTACGAGCAGTACTTC,CASSFYTSGGTYEQYF
-,-,TRBJ2-5,TRBV7-9,TGTGCCAGCCTTCAAAACTGGGGGCGTAAAGAGACCCAGTACTTC,CASLQNWGRKETQYF
TRBD1,-,TRBJ2-7,TRBV4-1,TGCGCCAGCAGCCTCACAGGGGAACGATCCTACGAGCAGTACTTC,CASSLTGERSYEQYF
-,-,TRBJ2-1,TRBV4-1,TGCGCCAGCAGCCAGTCAGGGAACCCCAATGAGCAGTTCTTC,CASSQSGNPNEQFF
-,-,TRBJ2-1,TRBV9,TGTGCCAGCAGCGTAGGCTACGGGTGGGATGAGCAGTTCTTC,CASSVGYGWDEQFF
-,-,TRBJ1-1,TRBV5-5,TGTGCCAGCAGCTTGTGGGAGGACACTGAAGCTTTCTTT,CASSLWEDTEAFF
TRBD1,-,TRBJ2-7,TRBV18,TGTGCCAGCTCAAACCACATCGGACAGGGGGTATACGAGCAGTACTTC,CASSNHIGQGVYEQYF
-,-,TRBJ1-2,TRBV11-2,TGTGCCAGCAGCTTTGCACCCCGGGTTTGGGGCTACACCTTC,CASSFAPRVWGYTF
TRBD2,-,TRBJ2-3,TRBV27,TGTGCCAGCAGCCCACTAGCGGGGGCCACAGATACGCAGTATTTT,CASSPLAGATDTQYF
TRBD1,-,TRBJ1-6,TRBV7-9,TGTGCCAGCACCCAGGGGGCTAACGATAATTCACCCCTCCACTTT,CASTQGANDNSPLHF
-,-,TRBJ1-1,TRBV30,TGTGCCTGGACTATTCAGGGGAACACTGAAGCTTTCTTT,CAWTIQGNTEAFF
TRBD1,-,TRBJ1-2,TRBV6-5,TGTGCCAGCAGTTACATTGTCGAGACAGGGGACTATGGCTACACCTTC,CASSYIVETGDYGYTF
-,once,TRBJ2-6,TRBV15,TGTGCCACCAGCAGAGATCCGGTCATTGGGGCCAACGTCCTGACTTTC,CATSRDPVIGANVLTF
-,-,TRBJ2-5,TRBV27,TGTGCCAGCAGTCGGACAGTTGGGGAGCAGTACTTC,CASSRTVGEQYF
-,-,TRBJ1-2,TRBV6-1,TGTGCCAGCAGAACCCAGGGGTCCCTTGGCTACACCTTC,CASRTQGSLGYTF
TRBD1,-,TRBJ2-3,TRBV7-9,TGTGCCAGCAGCTTGGTAGGACAGGGGCCGACAGATACGCAGTATTTT,CASSLVGQGPTDTQYF
-,-,TRBJ1-6,TRBV2,TGTGCCAGCAGGGGAGGACCCCTCCACTTT,CASRGGPLHF
-,once,TRBJ2-7,TRBV5-1,TGCGCCAGCAGCTTGGGTACAGGTCTTTACGAGCAGTACTTC,CASSLGTGLYEQYF
-,-,TRBJ2-7,TRBV29-1,TGCAGCGTTGGGGGGGACGAGAATTCCTACGAGCAGTACTTC,CSVGGDENSYEQYF
-,-,TRBJ1-2,TRBV16,TGTGCCAGCAACCCGAGGGGGTATGGCTACACCTTC,CASNPRGYGYTF
-,-,TRBJ1-1,TRBV7-3,TGTGCCAGCAGCTTGGTTCGGGAACGGACCCTGAACACTGAAGCTTTCTTT,CASSLVRERTLNTEAFF
TRBD1,-,TRBJ2-1,TRBV4-1,TGCGCCAGCAGCCACCGGCAGGGGGCGCTTAATGAGCAGTTCTTC,CASSHRQGALNEQFF
-,-,TRBJ1-2,TRBV4-1,TGCGCCAGCAGCCAAGATGATCGGACAACGAGATCCTATGGCTACACCTTC,CASSQDDRTTRSYGYTF
TRBD1,few,TRBJ1-1,TRBV6-1,TGTGCCAGCAGTGAAGGGACAGGGGGCACTGAAGCTTTCTTT,CASSEGTGGTEAFF
-,-,TRBJ2-7,TRBV15,TGTGCCACCAGCAGGGAGGGCCCACGAGAGCAGTACTTC,CATSREGPREQYF
TRBD1,-,TRBJ2-7,TRBV28,TGTGCCAGCAGTTTACCTCCGGGACAGATCTCCTACGAGCAGTACTTC,CASSLPPGQISYEQYF
TRBD2,-,TRBJ2-1,TRBV19,TGTGCCAGTAGTTGGGGACTAGCGGTAAATGAGCAGTTCTTC,CASSWGLAVNEQFF
-,-,TRBJ1-5,TRBV9,TGTGCCAGCAGCGTAGGGGGAGGCCAGCCCCAGCATTTT,CASSVGGGQPQHF
TRBD1,-,TRBJ1-2,TRBV9,TGTGCCAGCAGCGTAAGCCGGGACAGGGGGAATTATGGCTACACCTTC,CASSVSRDRGNYGYTF
TRBD1,-,TRBJ1-2,TRBV30,TGTGCCTGGAGTGCCCTTGTCAGGGGGCCGGATGGCTACACCTTC,CAWSALVRGPDGYTF
-,-,TRBJ1-2,TRBV2,TGTGCCACCAAAGGAGGAAATTTTAGGTATGGCTACACCTTC,CATKGGNFRYGYTF
TRBD2,-,TRBJ2-3,TRBV15,TGTGCCACCAGCAGAGCAGGCGGCGGGGGGCCCTCTGATACGCAGTATTTT,CATSRAGGGGPSDTQYF
TRBD2,-,TRBJ2-1,TRBV6-4,TGTGCCAGCAGTGACTCGCGGGGGGGCAGTTCGGATGAGCAGTTCTTC,CASSDSRGGSSDEQFF
TRBD2,-,TRBJ2-7,TRBV19,TGTGCCAGTAGTATGGTACGGGGAGGGGAGCAGTACTTC,CASSMVRGGEQYF
-,-,TRBJ2-3,TRBV5-6,TGTGCCAGCAGCTCTCCTAGCAGTGGAGATACGCAGTATTTT,CASSSPSSGDTQYF
-,-,TRBJ2-7,TRBV6-5,TGTGCCAGCTCCCCACATACCCCCTACGAGCAGTACTTC,CASSPHTPYEQYF
-,-,TRBJ2-7,TRBV27,TGTGCCAGCAGCCCCTCTAGGGGACATACGGTTGAGCAGTACTTC,CASSPSRGHTVEQYF
TRBD1,once,TRBJ2-1,TRBV28,TGTGCCAGCAGTTACAGGGGGGCTGAGCAGTTCTTC,CASSYRGAEQFF
-,-,TRBJ2-7,TRBV7-9,TGTGCCAGCAGCTTAATCCGCGGGGATAGCCACGAGCAGTACTTC,CASSLIRGDSHEQYF
-,-,TRBJ2-7,TRBV5-1,TGCGCCAGCAGCTCCCTCTCGCGGACAGCCTACGAGCAGTACTTC,CASSSLSRTAYEQYF